These 10 T cell receptor beta chains were all obtained from the same sample, sequenced in a study of cytomegalovirus exposure and HLA in healthy donors (dated by TCRdb to between 2016 and 2019). Libraries were made using the immunoSEQ multiplex PCR assay. For the multiplex PCR, a mixture combining 60 forward primers for TCR Vbeta segments and 13 reverse primers for TCR Jbeta segments was used. Entries here come from immuneACCESS through TCRdb and include only in-frame sequences with V and J called. Some clones fail to appear in such tables; in the studies checked, an unresolved V gene covers under half of the shortfall, and the cause of the remainder is unknown. The sample table shows roughly 150,000 clones, and 76% are seen once. About 3.4% of the sample goes to the ten largest clones. The specimen was PBMCs. The receptor set was obtained from a middle-aged man in good health and CMV-seronegative.

The chain joins TRBV30 to TRBJ1-3, with D possibly matching TRBD1 (5 bases). This CDR3 has 17 residues. The germline gives CDR1 GTSNPN, CDR2 SVGIG (reference sequence). V lost 3 bases and J lost 2, with 20 bases in between. The CDR3 sequence is CAWSHVAMGGAGNTIYF. CDR3 nucleotides: TGTGCCTGGAGCCATGTTGCGATGGGGGGGGCTGGAAACACCATATATTTT.

This clone occurred a few times. J is TRBJ2-2 and V is TRBV6-6, with D perhaps matching TRBD1 (6 bases). Trimming shortened V by 1 base and J by 4 bases, and 10 bases separated the two germline ends. This CDR3 contains 15 residues. CDR1 is MNHNY and CDR2 is SVGAGI in the germline V gene (reference sequence). CDR3 DNA sequence: TGTGCCAGCAGTTACTTCAGGGGTTCCACCGGGGAGCTGTTTTTT. Translation: CASSYFRGSTGELFF.

The chain uses TRBV7-9 and TRBJ2-7; TRBD2 matches at 7 bases. Germline V lookup: CDR1 SEHNR, CDR2 FQNEAQ (reference sequence). V lost 4 bases and J lost 2; bases outside the gene matches: 2. CDR3 length: 13 residues. The CDR3 here is CASSSGLAYEQYF. CDR3 DNA sequence: TGTGCCAGCAGCTCCGGACTAGCCTACGAGCAGTACTTC.

Regarding this clone: Lacking the conserved final phenylalanine or tryptophan, this CDR3 likely reflects a read error. The DNA is left out, because the CDR3 cannot be placed on it with certainty; the CDR3 is given as TCRdb lists it. The V call is TRBV29-1, the J call TRBJ1-2; TRBD1 reflects the table's D call only, with no check against the DNA. The CDR3 adds up to 10 amino acids, both ends counted. The germline V gene encodes CDR1 SQVTM and CDR2 ANQGSEA. The CDR3: CSVDSGPLRI.

This chain links TRBV28 with TRBJ1-1, with D uncertain. V was trimmed by 5 bases and J by 4 bases, leaving 20 bases between them. CDR3 length equals 16 residues. Germline V gives CDR1 MDHEN, CDR2 SYDVKM. CDR3 sequence (DNA): TGTGCCAGCAGTGGCACCGGGTTAAGATCGGGCACTGAAGCTTTCTTT. Its translation: CASSGTGLRSGTEAFF.

This chain connects TRBV27 to TRBJ2-2, with D possibly matching TRBD2 (6 bases). The V gene's germline CDR1 is MNHEY and CDR2 SMNVEV (reference sequence). This CDR3 spans 15 amino acids. Trimming pared 2 bases from V and 6 bases from J, leaving 13 bases between. The CDR3 reads CASSLGGRDPGELFF. Here the CDR3 DNA reads TGTGCCAGCAGTTTAGGGGGGAGAGATCCCGGGGAGCTGTTTTTT.

The V call is TRBV4-3, the J call TRBJ2-3; 8 bases match TRBD2. The CDR3 sequence is 17 residues long. Germline trimming cut 2 bases from V and 6 bases from J; bases unmatched to any gene: 13. The germline CDR1 and CDR2 sequences are LGHNA and YSLEER. The CDR3 DNA is TGCGCCAGCAGCCAAAACCCGACTAGCGATAGTAGCGATACGCAGTATTTT. Its translation is CASSQNPTSDSSDTQYF.

The chain recombines TRBV20-1 with TRBJ2-1; D gene unclear. Looked up from germline, CDR1 is DFQATT and CDR2 is SNEGSKA (reference sequence). The CDR3 extends over 10 amino acids. The CDR3 protein is CRSQYNEQFF. In nucleotides, the CDR3 is TGCAGGTCGCAGTACAATGAGCAGTTCTTC.

This sequence joins TRBV4-2 and TRBJ2-5, with 10 bases lining up with TRBD1. The CDR3 extends over 14 amino acids. V lost 4 bases to trimming and J lost 5 bases; unmatched junction nucleotides: 4. Germline V gives CDR1 LGHNA, CDR2 YNFKEQ. The CDR3 spells CASSRQGAGETQYF. CDR3 coding DNA: TGTGCCAGCAGCCGACAGGGGGCGGGGGAGACCCAGTACTTC.

V and J are TRBV4-1 and TRBJ2-3; D remains ambiguous. The CDR3 is made up of 14 amino acids. Trimming removed 0 bases at V and 8 bases at J, with 12 bases between. Germline V gene sequence: CDR1 MGHRA, CDR2 YSYEKL. This CDR3 is CASSQEGTVGTQYF. CDR3 in DNA: TGCGCCAGCAGCCAAGAGGGCACGGTTGGTACGCAGTATTTT.